This T cell receptor (beta chain) derives from a study of T-cell memory formation after mild COVID-19. This CDR3 has 13 amino acids. Trimming stripped 8 bases from V and 7 bases from J, with 19 bases between. Per the germline V gene, CDR1 is DFQATT and CDR2 is SNEGSKA (reference sequence). Study-level points and caveats: Clones that shrank (day 15 to 85) were balanced CD4/CD8, whereas later expanders leaned CD4+.

TCRdb reanalysed the 5' RACE reads using MiXCR and keeps one entry per CDR3 protein. The sample records fewer than 300,000 distinct CDR3 sequences, under 20% being singletons. This clonotype was counted at least ten times. Its target is not known. The chain recombines TRBV20-1 with TRBJ2-3, with D tentatively TRBD1 (6 bases). Sequencing used PBMCs or a T cell subset sorted from them (not recorded which). This TCR was sampled from a man aged 18 to 30 who had mild COVID-19 (a few samples of this study predate the infection). Cell type and time point are not known. In DNA, the CDR3 is TGCAGTCCCCGGGACAAAACTGACTATACGCAGTATTTT. Protein product: CSPRDKTDYTQYF.